The sequence of this T cell receptor beta chain was determined in a study of breast tumors, draining lymph nodes, adjacent tissues. This clonotype was detected ten times or more. Each CDR3 protein gets one entry after TCRdb re-called the multiplex PCR reads with MiXCR. The sample includes fewer than 200,000 distinct CDR3 sequences, 30% to 35% of them seen just once. The length of the CDR3 is 17 residues. With V trimmed by 1 base and J by 5 bases, 12 bases remained unmatched. Germline values: CDR1 MGHDK, CDR2 SYGVNS. Breast cancer patients provided tissue from their axillary draining lymph nodes. The receptor was derived from a female donor with breast cancer. Some clones in this sample may be carry-over from other donors' samples. This chain connects TRBV25-1 to TRBJ2-7, with 9 bases identical to TRBD2. Sequencing used axillary lymph node tissue. Written as DNA, the CDR3 is TGTGCCAGCAGTGAATTGTCTAGCGGGACTCCCGGGCACGAGCAGTACTTC. It codes for CASSELSSGTPGHEQYF.